This is a list of T cell receptor beta chains from one sample in a study of beta chain features in type 1 diabetes. The method was immunoSEQ multiplex PCR; TCRdb's version includes in-frame clones alone and lacks a portion of them. The sample contains a few hundred thousand clones, around an eighth of which appear only once. The sample consisted of naive CD4+ T cells from blood. Receptor source: a woman between 18 and 29 years old with type 1 diabetes. The conserved cysteine and the conserved F or W are not part of the CDR3 here.

V,CDR3
TRBV6-5,ASSLADTQY
TRBV7-9,ASTPASSGTYEQY
TRBV30,AGGGGYEQY
TRBV5-1,ASSSDSVYNEQF
TRBV7-9,ASSYGPLRTGELF
TRBV5-1,ASSLSPRGYNEQY
TRBV25-1,ASSNTGLHEQY
TRBV7-2,ASSLAPTQQGWGTEAF
TRBV27,ASTTRTRNTQY
TRBV7-9,ASSRSQGVITDEQY
TRBV19,ASSMGHGNQPQH
TRBV9,ASSPRDRATYEQY
TRBV19,AARPSSGANVLT
TRBV5-4,ASSLGAGLGF
TRBV28,ASTASGTDTQY
TRBV12-5,ASARQQETQY
TRBV4-2,ASSQDPLGGRRAKNIQY
TRBV7-6,ASSDRVPYNEQF
TRBV28,ASQQAAYEQY
TRBV18,ASSPNLAGSTDTQY
TRBV7-7,ASSQHQGGVETQY
TRBV28,ASSLAGTSGSGVETQY
TRBV29-1,SVTRTHPGETQY
TRBV30,AWSGPSGYNEQF
TRBV11-2,ASSPLWDRESVTF
TRBV29-1,SASGHYEQY
TRBV18,ASSPWASGGNEQF
TRBV11-2,ASRTLRQGAQGIQY
TRBV11-3,ASSLTGGNEQF
TRBV5-1,ASSTAGTGYNEQF
TRBV4-1,ASSQEGSPEGIQY
TRBV11-3,ASSRGYTQY
TRBV7-9,ASSLDTQGNTEAF
TRBV18,ASSPTGTGVPYGYT
TRBV29-1,SIPGLYSYEQY
TRBV30,AWAGQMNTEAF
TRBV30,AWSVQGKLSGANVLT
TRBV4-3,ASSQDTRPGRYEQY
TRBV30,ACMAGGETQY
TRBV7-9,ASSTTSGGAHTQY
TRBV29-1,SVEPSRNEQF
TRBV5-1,ASSLEGLAGETQY
TRBV11-1,ASSRQTEAF